The 19 T cell receptor beta chains listed next were all sequenced from one sample in a study of neurological immune-mediated disorders. TCRdb recomputed calls from the 5' RACE reads with MiXCR, one row per CDR3 protein. The top ten clones hold approximately 2.2% of a sample with 30,000 to 40,000 distinct CDR3 sequences, 3% to 4% of them seen once. The sample consisted of PBMCs. These TCRs come from a man aged 30-40 years with multiple sclerosis.

This clonotype has ten or more counts. J is TRBJ1-2 and V is TRBV2; D unclear. The germline V gene has CDR1 SNHLY and CDR2 FYNNEI. The germline V and J ends were trimmed by 5 bases and 2 bases, with 9 bases remaining between them. The CDR3 extends over 13 amino acids. CDR3 loop: CASSTGGNYGYTF. The CDR3, as DNA: TGTGCCAGCAGTACCGGTGGAAACTATGGCTACACCTTC.

This clonotype is medium-sized (0.01 to 0.1%) within its sample. The chain is built from TRBV7-6 and TRBJ1-1; no clear D. The CDR3 is 13 amino acids. V gave up 10 bases and J gave up 3 bases, with 15 bases separating them. Germline CDR1 is SGHVS and CDR2 is FNYEAQ. In nucleotides, the CDR3 is TGTGCCACCCGGTCGTGGGAAGACACTGAAGCTTTCTTT. Amino acid sequence: CATRSWEDTEAFF.

This clonotype was observed at least ten times. The chain combines TRBV3-1 with TRBJ1-1, with D possibly TRBD1 on 5 matching bases. With 5 bases removed from V and 7 bases from J, the gap between germline ends came to 17 bases. The CDR3 runs 14 residues. Germline V gives CDR1 LGHDT, CDR2 YNNKEL (reference sequence). In nucleotides, the CDR3 is TGTGCCAGCAGCAAGTTCTTCAACCAGGGTGAAGCTTTCTTT. Translated: CASSKFFNQGEAFF. Full variable domain (outside the CDR3, taken from reference TRBV3-1 and TRBJ1-1): DTAVSQTPKYLVTQMGNDKSIKCEQNLGHDTMYWYKQDSKKFLKIMFSYNNKELIINETVPNRFSPKSPDKAHLNLHINSLELGDSAVYFCASSKFFNQGEAFFGQGTRLTVV.

This rearrangement joins TRBV10-3 to TRBJ2-7; D gene ambiguous. Germline CDR1 ENHRY, CDR2 SYGVKD. The CDR3 totals 13 residues. V lost 5 bases to trimming and J lost 3 bases, with 11 bases between them. CDR3 region: CAISFGPDYEQYF. CDR3 coding DNA: TGTGCCATCAGTTTTGGACCAGACTACGAGCAGTACTTC.

There are a few counts of this clonotype. This chain links TRBV6-6 with TRBJ1-5, with D unclear. Trimming took off 4 bases at V and 11 bases at J, with 9 bases between the two ends. Germline V gene lookup returns CDR1 MNHNY and CDR2 SVGAGI (reference sequence). The CDR3 runs 11 residues. The CDR3 reads CASSSQPAQHF. CDR3 nucleotide sequence: TGTGCCAGCAGTTCACAACCAGCCCAGCATTTT.

This clonotype was seen only a few times. The J gene is TRBJ1-3, the V gene TRBV5-1; TRBD1 agrees at 7 bases. The germline CDR1 and CDR2 sequences are SGHRS and YFSETQ. V was clipped by 4 bases and J by 0 bases; unmatched bases: 4. This CDR3 spans 15 amino acids. The CDR3: CASSPGQISGNTIYF. For the CDR3, the DNA is TGCGCCAGCAGCCCGGGACAGATCTCTGGAAACACCATATATTTT.

This clonotype was detected only a few times. A much larger clone lies one base from this, so it may be a read error. The chain is built from TRBV7-8 and TRBJ2-7, with D hard to call. The CDR3 is 14 amino acids. The V gene's germline CDR1 is SGHVS and CDR2 FQNEAQ. Trimming removed 4 bases at V and 3 bases at J, with 13 bases between. For the CDR3, the DNA is TGTGCCAGCAGCTCCATCCGAAAGCACTACGAGCAGTACTTC. It encodes CASSSIRKHYEQYF.

J is TRBJ2-1 and V is TRBV6-5, with D uncertain. This CDR3 spans 13 amino acids. Germline V gene data show CDR1 as MNHEY and CDR2 as SVGAGI. Trimming shortened V by 7 bases and J by 3 bases, and 10 bases separated the two germline ends. The CDR3 reads CASKRPFYNEQFF. In nucleotides, the CDR3 is TGTGCCAGCAAACGCCCTTTCTACAATGAGCAGTTCTTC.

This clonotype appeared many times. The gene calls are TRBV20-1 and TRBJ2-7; D is unresolved. V lost 2 bases and J lost 0, with 8 bases in between. Germline V gives CDR1 DFQATT, CDR2 SNEGSKA (reference sequence). The CDR3 length is 13 residues. The CDR3 nucleotides read TGCAGTGCTAGACAGGCAAACTCCTACGAGCAGTACTTC. It translates to CSARQANSYEQYF.

This clonotype was seen repeatedly, ten times or more. The chain couples TRBV20-1 to TRBJ2-7, with 9 bases aligning to TRBD1. The CDR3 is 14 amino acids. CDR1 DFQATT and CDR2 SNEGSKA come from the germline V gene (reference sequence). With V trimmed by 4 bases and J by 5 bases, 9 bases remained unmatched. In DNA, the CDR3 is TGCAGTGCTACAACCCCACAGGGGGCTGACGAGCAGTACTTC. As protein: CSATTPQGADEQYF.

This clonotype has a count of ten or more. The V gene is TRBV10-3, the J gene TRBJ2-2; TRBD2 matches at 9 bases. The CDR3 totals 14 residues. Trimming removed 9 bases from V and 3 bases from J; junction bases left unmatched: 5. Germline lookup yields CDR1 ENHRY and CDR2 SYGVKD. The CDR3 is CAISSGGYTGELFF. The CDR3 DNA is TGTGCCATTTCAAGCGGGGGGTACACCGGGGAGCTGTTTTTT.

This rearrangement joins TRBV10-3 to TRBJ2-1; D is uncertain. Germline lookup yields CDR1 ENHRY and CDR2 SYGVKD. V dropped 5 bases and J dropped 5 bases, with 10 bases sitting between them. This CDR3 is 13 amino acids long. The CDR3 DNA reads as TGTGCCATCAGTCAGCAACAGCACAATGAGCAGTTCTTC. Protein product: CAISQQQHNEQFF.

This clonotype was observed many times. The V gene is TRBV7-8, the J gene TRBJ2-1; 9 nucleotides agree with TRBD2. Germline V gene sequence: CDR1 SGHVS, CDR2 FQNEAQ. There are 13 residues in the CDR3. With 7 bases clipped from V and 7 bases from J, the junction kept 5 bases outside the gene matches. The DNA of the CDR3 is TGTGCCAGCACCCGAAGCGGGGGGAATGAGCAGTTCTTC. Amino acids: CASTRSGGNEQFF.

This clonotype appeared many times. The CDR3 nucleotides are TGTGCCATCAGGGACAGAAAGACGAGCTCCTACGAGCAGTACTTC. It translates to CAIRDRKTSSYEQYF. The chain employs TRBV10-3 and TRBJ2-7, with a possible D match to TRBD1 (6 bases). Germline CDR1 ENHRY, CDR2 SYGVKD. V was clipped by 6 bases and J by 0 bases, with 15 bases between them. The CDR3 contains 15 residues.

This clonotype came up many times. V and J are TRBV24-1 and TRBJ1-2; 11 positions match TRBD1. Per germline, CDR1 KGHDR and CDR2 SFDVKD. V dropped 2 bases and J dropped 2; count of bases not matched to a gene: 0. The CDR3 consists of 15 residues. DNA for the CDR3: TGTGCCACCAGTGATTGGGACAGGGGGAACTATGGCTACACCTTC. Encoded protein: CATSDWDRGNYGYTF.

Sample share makes this clonotype medium-sized (0.01 to 0.1%). This chain joins TRBV29-1 and TRBJ1-1; 8 bases align to TRBD1. J was trimmed by 6 bases and V by 4 bases; bases with no gene match: 10. Germline V CDR1 and CDR2: SQVTM, ANQGSEA. The CDR3 length is 14 residues. Here the CDR3 reads CSVAIQGAGAEAFF. For the CDR3, the DNA is TGCAGCGTTGCCATCCAGGGGGCCGGGGCTGAAGCTTTCTTT.

This clonotype was seen repeatedly, ten times or more. The chain recombines TRBV18 with TRBJ1-6, with D uncertain. This CDR3 region has 13 residues. V gave up 1 base and J gave up 10 bases, with 8 bases separating them. Germline V gene sequence: CDR1 KGHSH, CDR2 LQKENI. The CDR3 DNA is TGTGCCAGCTCACCACAAGATCTATCACCCCTCCACTTT. This sequence encodes CASSPQDLSPLHF. The entire variable domain, with the rest obtained from reference TRBV18 and TRBJ1-6, is as follows: NAGVMQNPRHLVRRRGQEARLRCSPMKGHSHVYWYRQLPEEGLKFMVYLQKENIIDESGMPKERFSAEFPKEGPSILRIQQVVRGDSAAYFCASSPQDLSPLHFGNGTRLTVT.

This clonotype appeared many times. The CDR3 DNA follows: TGCGCCAGCAGCCAAGATCTTACTCAGACTAGCACAGATACGCAGTATTTT. Translating it yields CASSQDLTQTSTDTQYF. J is TRBJ2-3 and V is TRBV4-3; D is unresolved. V was trimmed by 0 bases and J by 0 bases, leaving 13 bases between them. The CDR3 spans 17 residues. Germline V gene lookup returns CDR1 LGHNA and CDR2 YSLEER.

V gene TRBV11-2 combines with J gene TRBJ1-1; D uncertain. The V gene lost 1 base and the J gene lost 0 bases, with 6 bases spanning the gap. The CDR3 covers 14 residues. CDR1 is SGHAT and CDR2 is FQNNGV in the germline V gene. CDR3 bases: TGTGCCAGCAGCTTAGGGCTCCTGAACACTGAAGCTTTCTTT. It translates to CASSLGLLNTEAFF.